The 23 T cell receptor beta chains below all came from one sample that was sequenced in a study of CD8+CD57+ T cells in acquired aplastic anemia. Profiles of TCR beta VDJ and CDR3 were generated from a genomic DNA template. TCRdb processed the reads anew with MiXCR; each CDR3 protein has one entry. The sample includes some 68,000 distinct CDR3 sequences, approximately 51% of them seen just once. The material sequenced was sorted CD4+, CD8+, or CD8+CD57+ T cells (not recorded which) from PBMCs. These receptors came from a human donor in good health, serving as a control.

V is TRBV24-1 and J is TRBJ2-5; D is ambiguous. Germline V lookup: CDR1 KGHDR, CDR2 SFDVKD. Deletions cut 7 bases from V and 2 bases from J, with 13 bases between. This CDR3 is 14 amino acids long. CDR3 loop: CATSTSWGQETQYF. In nucleotides, the CDR3 is TGTGCCACCAGCACCTCCTGGGGACAAGAGACCCAGTACTTC.

This clonotype was counted ten times or more. The V call is TRBV27, the J call TRBJ2-7; 9 bases line up with TRBD1. Germline loops: CDR1 MNHEY, CDR2 SMNVEV (reference sequence). The length of the CDR3 is 15 residues. The V segment lost 5 bases and the J segment 9 bases; nucleotides outside the gene matches: 14. The DNA of the CDR3 is TGTGCCAGCAGTACGGGGGGACAGGGATTGCTCGGGCAGTACTTC. This encodes CASSTGGQGLLGQYF.

The CDR3 sequence: CASSERLSGINEQFF. CDR3 coding DNA: TGTGCCAGCAGTGAACGGCTTAGCGGGATCAATGAGCAGTTCTTC. V usage is TRBV2 and J usage is TRBJ2-1, with 8 positions matching TRBD2. Unmatched junction bases numbered 6, after V lost 2 bases and J lost 6 bases. The CDR3 is 15 amino acids. The V gene's germline CDR1 is SNHLY and CDR2 FYNNEI.

This clonotype was found many times. One end of the junction does not line up with germline, which may come from a read error. V is TRBV7-8 and J is TRBJ2-1; D is possibly TRBD1 or TRBD2 (6 bases each). Germline V gene lookup returns CDR1 SGHVS and CDR2 FQNEAQ. CDR3 length equals 14 residues. DNA of the CDR3: TGTGCCAGCAGCCTAGCGCAGGGGAGGAATGAGCAGTTCTTC. This codes for CASSLAQGRNEQFF.

Comments on this clonotype: Given the absence of the conserved phenylalanine or tryptophan at the CDR3 end, a read error is likely. The genes are TRBV11-2 and TRBJ2-2, with 7 bases that match TRBD1. The CDR3 consists of 17 residues. Looked up from germline, CDR1 is SGHAT and CDR2 is FQNNGV. The CDR3 region has the DNA TGTGCCGGCAGCGTGACACCGGGACAGAGCCCCACCGGGGAGCTGTTTTCT. Its translation is CAGSVTPGQSPTGELFS.

The chain has TRBV7-9 and TRBJ1-2; D may be TRBD1 (5 bases). The CDR3 contains 14 residues. Per germline, CDR1 SEHNR and CDR2 FQNEAQ (reference sequence). Trimming removed 4 bases at V and 8 bases at J, with 17 bases between. The CDR3 loop reads CASSSGTPKGGYTF. For the CDR3, the DNA is TGTGCCAGCAGCTCCGGGACTCCCAAAGGGGGCTACACCTTC.

V gene TRBV27 combines with J gene TRBJ2-1; weak D call: TRBD1 (6 bases). V lost 7 bases to trimming and J lost 5 bases, with 18 bases between them. Germline lookup yields CDR1 MNHEY and CDR2 SMNVEV (reference sequence). The CDR3 runs to 15 residues. The CDR3 protein is CASTFSLGGNNEQFF. CDR3 nucleotides: TGTGCCAGCACTTTTTCACTAGGGGGAAACAATGAGCAGTTCTTC.

This chain connects TRBV10-3 to TRBJ1-2, with TRBD1 matching 11 bases. This CDR3 comprises 14 residues. With V trimmed by 6 bases and J by 8 bases, 8 bases remained unmatched. In germline, CDR1 is ENHRY, CDR2 SYGVKD. The CDR3 loop is CAIRGTGGIGGYTF. The CDR3 DNA reads as TGTGCCATCAGGGGGACAGGGGGGATAGGCGGCTACACCTTC.

This chain connects TRBV20-1 to TRBJ1-5; 8 bases match TRBD1. The germline CDR1 and CDR2 sequences are DFQATT and SNEGSKA (reference sequence). The trim removed 1 base at V and 2 bases at J, leaving 4 bases unmatched. The CDR3 runs 15 residues. Here the CDR3 reads CSARVQGGGNQPQHF. The CDR3, as DNA: TGCAGTGCTAGAGTACAGGGGGGCGGCAATCAGCCCCAGCATTTT.

This clonotype is medium-sized by share. CDR3 DNA sequence: TGTGCCAGCTTCGGCTACGAGCAGTACTTC. Translating it yields CASFGYEQYF. This chain links TRBV2 with TRBJ2-7, with D hard to call. The germline V gene has CDR1 SNHLY and CDR2 FYNNEI. There are 10 residues in the CDR3. The V end lost 8 bases, the J end lost 3 bases, and 5 bases lay between the germline ends. Drawing the rest from reference TRBV2 and TRBJ2-7, the complete variable domain is EPEVTQTPSHQVTQMGQEVILRCVPISNHLYFYWYRQILGQKVEFLVSFYNNEISEKSEIFDDQFSVERPDGSNFTLKIRSTKLEDSAMYFCASFGYEQYFGPGTRLTVT.

The V and J genes are TRBV3-1 and TRBJ1-2; D is perhaps TRBD1 (5 bases). The germline CDR1 and CDR2 sequences are LGHDT and YNNKEL (reference sequence). Deletions cut 3 bases from V and 4 bases from J, with 18 bases between. There are 16 residues in the CDR3. CDR3 protein: CASSQAGSLGGYGYTF. In nucleotides, the CDR3 is TGTGCCAGCAGCCAGGCTGGGTCCTTGGGGGGCTATGGCTACACCTTC.

This clonotype has a handful of counts. Sequence at one end of the junction differs from germline and may be a read error. The J gene is TRBJ2-1, the V gene TRBV29-1, with a possible D match to TRBD1 (6 bases). The length of the CDR3 is 15 residues. Germline V gene data show CDR1 as SQVTM and CDR2 as ANQGSEA. CDR3 region: CGVGSSRTADNEQLF. The CDR3 nucleotides are TGCGGCGTTGGTTCCTCTCGGACAGCAGACAATGAGCAGCTCTTC.

This clonotype was seen ten or more times. The V gene is TRBV6-4, the J gene TRBJ2-1; D tentatively reads TRBD1 or TRBD2 (5 bases each). Germline V gene data show CDR1 as MRHNA and CDR2 as SNTAGT. The CDR3 length is 13 residues. The V end lost 5 bases, the J end lost 8 bases, and 13 bases lay between the germline ends. CDR3: CASSIRARDEQFF. The CDR3 bases are TGTGCCAGCAGTATCAGGGCGAGGGATGAGCAGTTCTTC.

J is TRBJ2-7 and V is TRBV7-9, with 11 positions matching TRBD2. J was trimmed by 0 bases and V by 3 bases; bases with no gene match: 1. CDR1 SEHNR and CDR2 FQNEAQ come from the germline V gene (reference sequence). The CDR3 runs 15 residues. The DNA for the CDR3 is TGTGCCAGCAGCTTGACTAGCGGGGACTCCTACGAGCAGTACTTC. As protein: CASSLTSGDSYEQYF.

This clonotype came up many times. V usage is TRBV11-2 and J usage is TRBJ2-7; D remains unclear. Per the germline V gene, CDR1 is SGHAT and CDR2 is FQNNGV. This CDR3 has 14 amino acids. V was trimmed by 5 bases and J by 3 bases, leaving 14 bases between them. CDR3 loop: CASSLDAANYEQYF. The CDR3 DNA reads TGTGCCAGCAGCCTCGACGCTGCTAACTACGAGCAGTACTTC.

This sequence joins TRBV7-9 and TRBJ2-5; 7 bases are a match to TRBD2. With V trimmed by 1 base and J by 5 bases, 4 bases remained unmatched. The CDR3 consists of 14 residues. Germline CDR1 SEHNR, CDR2 FQNEAQ (reference sequence). For the CDR3, the DNA is TGTGCCAGCAGCTTAGTTTGGGAGGGGGAGACCCAGTACTTC. It encodes CASSLVWEGETQYF.

V and J are TRBV6-1 and TRBJ2-7; 10 bases line up with TRBD2. CDR3 length: 15 residues. Germline loops: CDR1 MNHNS, CDR2 SASEGT. The V segment lost 2 bases and the J segment 4 bases; nucleotides outside the gene matches: 5. CDR3 region: CASSEFGSGGYEQYF. CDR3 coding DNA: TGTGCCAGCAGTGAATTTGGTAGCGGGGGGTACGAGCAGTACTTC.

This clonotype came up many times. The chain couples TRBV6-1 to TRBJ2-7; 12 positions match TRBD2. Per germline, CDR1 MNHNS and CDR2 SASEGT. The CDR3 has 15 residues. The ends lost 3 bases at V and 3 bases at J; junction bases unmatched: 3. The CDR3 loop is CASSETSGGSYEQYF. The CDR3 DNA reads as TGTGCCAGCAGTGAGACTAGCGGGGGAAGCTACGAGCAGTACTTC.

In this sample, this clonotype turned up many times. The V and J genes are TRBV6-5 and TRBJ2-7; a weak D match, TRBD2 (6 bases). The V gene's germline CDR1 is MNHEY and CDR2 SVGAGI. Between the trimmed V and J ends, which lost 3 bases and 0 bases, there was a span of 9 bases. The CDR3 has 14 residues. CDR3 loop: CASSYAGSSYEQYF. The CDR3 bases are TGTGCCAGCAGTTATGCGGGGAGCTCCTACGAGCAGTACTTC.

Note on this clonotype: One junction end does not reproduce the germline sequence, and a read error may be involved. CDR3 sequence (DNA): TGCGCCCGCAGCCCCATAATGACAGGCGTAGATGAGCAGTATTTC. It specifies CARSPIMTGVDEQYF. The chain recombines TRBV5-1 with TRBJ2-7, with D possibly matching TRBD1 (6 bases). Germline-derived CDR1 and CDR2 are SGHRS and YFSETQ. The CDR3 extends over 15 amino acids.

The V gene is TRBV21-1, the J gene TRBJ1-2. TRBV21-1 is noted as a pseudogene. CDR3 length: 14 amino acids. This CDR3 is CASSNPLLFYGYTF. DNA of the CDR3: TGTGCCAGCAGCAACCCGTTACTCTTCTATGGCTACACCTTC.

Regarding this clonotype: Since no conserved phenylalanine or tryptophan closes the CDR3, a read error is the likely cause. V usage is TRBV19 and J usage is TRBJ1-2, with no clear D. Germline CDR1 LNHDA, CDR2 SQIVND (reference sequence). The CDR3 covers 13 residues. DNA for the CDR3: TGTGCTAGCCGACGAATTACTAACTATGGCTACACCCTC. It yields the protein CASRRITNYGYTL.

This clonotype is medium-sized. The V gene is TRBV2, the J gene TRBJ2-5, with TRBD2 identical over 7 bases. The germline CDR1 and CDR2 sequences are SNHLY and FYNNEI. This CDR3 is 14 amino acids long. The V and J ends lost 4 bases and 4 bases, in that order; junction bases with no gene match: 6. The CDR3 bases are TGTGCCAGCAGTGTCGTGGCTAGCGGAGAGACCCAGTACTTC. Protein: CASSVVASGETQYF.